This entry describes one T cell receptor beta chain. These data come from a study of OX40 agonist ivuxolimab in advanced cancers. Method: immunoSEQ multiplex PCR; TCRdb's copy keeps in-frame clones and lacks some. The table lists tens of thousands of clones, about 90% of them singletons. The germline V gene encodes CDR1 SGHRS and CDR2 YFSETQ. V dropped 1 base and J dropped 2 bases, with 19 bases sitting between them. The CDR3 sequence is 19 residues long. The receptor comes from an adult with an advanced solid tumor such as melanoma, head and neck, liver or kidney cancer. J is TRBJ2-6 and V is TRBV5-1; D might be TRBD2 (5 bases). Sequencing used CD4+ or CD8+ T cells sorted from blood, obtained in a trial of the OX40 agonist ivuxolimab. The CDR3 region has the DNA TGCGCCAGCAGCTTGAGTTACCGGGGTCCGGGGACTGGGGCCAACGTCCTGACTTTC. Protein: CASSLSYRGPGTGANVLTF.